The rows below give T cell receptor beta chains drawn from one sample of a study of shared clonotypes between healthy human individuals. TCRdb's table, derived via immunoSEQ multiplex PCR, lists solely in-frame clones and lacks some. The sample gives about 520,000 clones, around four fifths of which show up once; about 12% is in the top ten. Sequenced input: PBMCs. The receptors derive from a woman aged 35 to 49 in good health. Some clones in this sample may be carry-over from other donors' samples. Each CDR3 is given with its conserved first and last residue. Fields, in order: D gene, V gene, J gene, clone size, CDR3 DNA, CDR3 protein. A D gene is named only where the DNA matches it firmly. For some rows the clone size is stated as once, few or many, or as a class when expanded; others skip it.

>-|TRBV6-1|TRBJ2-1|-
TGTGCCAGCAGTGAAGCTGACGGATCATACAATGAGCAGTTCTTC
CASSEADGSYNEQFF
>TRBD2|TRBV6-4|TRBJ2-3|few
TGTGCCAGCAGTGAGCGGGAGGGCACAGATACGCAGTATTTT
CASSEREGTDTQYF
>TRBD2|TRBV6-4|TRBJ2-1|few
TGTGCCAGCAGTGGAGATACTAGCGGGTACAATGAGCAGTTCTTC
CASSGDTSGYNEQFF
>-|TRBV19|TRBJ2-1|-
TGTGCCAGTGGAAGGGCACGATACAATGAGCAGTTCTTC
CASGRARYNEQFF
>-|TRBV28|TRBJ1-2|-
TGTGCCAGCAGAAAGGGACTTGGGGGCTACACCTTC
CASRKGLGGYTF
>-|TRBV6-5|TRBJ1-1|-
TGTGCCAGCAGTTACTCGAAAGTTCACACTGAAGCTTTCTTT
CASSYSKVHTEAFF
>-|TRBV5-1|TRBJ2-5|-
TGCGCCAGCAGCTTGGCCCCCCAGAAAGAGACCCAGTACTTC
CASSLAPQKETQYF
>-|TRBV19|TRBJ2-3|-
TGTGCCAGTAGCCCCCGTTGGGGGGACCCCAACACAGATACGCAGTATTTT
CASSPRWGDPNTDTQYF
>-|TRBV29-1|TRBJ1-1|-
TGCAGCGTTGATGCGGGGGGCATGAACACTGAAGCTTTCTTT
CSVDAGGMNTEAFF
>-|TRBV6-6|TRBJ2-7|once
TGTGCCAGCAGTTACGACCACAACTCCTACGAGCAGTACTTC
CASSYDHNSYEQYF
>TRBD1|TRBV5-1|TRBJ1-2|-
TGCGCCAGCAGTCAAGTGACAGGGAACCTCTATGGCTACACCTTC
CASSQVTGNLYGYTF
>TRBD2|TRBV6-1|TRBJ2-2|-
TGTGCCAGCTTCATGACTAGCGGGAACACCGGGGAGCTGTTTTTT
CASFMTSGNTGELFF
>TRBD2|TRBV5-6|TRBJ2-3|-
TGTGCCAGCAGCCGGCCCGGGACTAGTCACACAGATACGCAGTATTTT
CASSRPGTSHTDTQYF
>TRBD1|TRBV2|TRBJ2-7|few
TGTGCCAGCAGTGAAGAGACAGGGTATGCCTACGAGCAGTACTTC
CASSEETGYAYEQYF
>TRBD1|TRBV5-1|TRBJ2-2|-
TGCGCCAGCAGCGTACAGGGGCACACCGGGGAGCTGTTTTTT
CASSVQGHTGELFF
>-|TRBV5-4|TRBJ2-3|once
TGTGCCAGCAGCTTGTCACTAGCCAGCACAGATACGCAGTATTTT
CASSLSLASTDTQYF
>TRBD1|TRBV30|TRBJ2-5|-
TGTGCCTGGAGTGTACTTCTGGGACAGGGGGGAAAGACCCAGTACTTC
CAWSVLLGQGGKTQYF
>TRBD1|TRBV6-5|TRBJ2-5|-
TGTGCCAGCAGTCCCCGGGTAGGGGGCCTAGAGACCCAGTACTTC
CASSPRVGGLETQYF
>-|TRBV6-6|TRBJ1-1|-
TGTGCCAGCAGCATCATGGACAAAGATGAAGCTTTCTTT
CASSIMDKDEAFF
>TRBD1|TRBV19|TRBJ1-2|-
TGTGCCAGTAGTCCACTTCTACAGGGGGCAGGGTATGGCTACACCTTC
CASSPLLQGAGYGYTF
>-|TRBV6-1|TRBJ1-2|-
TGTGCCAGCACCTTAGGGGAGGGAGGCTACACCTTC
CASTLGEGGYTF
>TRBD2|TRBV5-4|TRBJ2-3|few
TGTGCCAGCAGCTTTGGTGGTAGCGGGGGGTCAGATACGCAGTATTTT
CASSFGGSGGSDTQYF
>TRBD1|TRBV13|TRBJ1-2|-
TGTGCCAGCAGCCACGGGACAGGGGACTATGGCTACACCTTC
CASSHGTGDYGYTF
>-|TRBV28|TRBJ1-1|-
TGTGCCAGCAGACCAGGGAGGCCGAACACTGAAGCTTTCTTT
CASRPGRPNTEAFF
>-|TRBV9|TRBJ2-7|-
TGTGCCAGCAGCGTTAGCGAGCACTACGAGCAGTACTTC
CASSVSEHYEQYF
>-|TRBV25-1|TRBJ2-7|-
TGTGCCAGCAGTGATGCACAGGTGGGAGGCTACGAGCAGTACTTC
CASSDAQVGGYEQYF
>TRBD2|TRBV6-5|TRBJ2-1|-
TGTGCCAGCAGTTACTTGAGCGGGAGGGGGTACAATGAGCAGTTCTTC
CASSYLSGRGYNEQFF
>-|TRBV5-4|TRBJ2-3|-
-
CASSLDSGPATDTQYF
>-|TRBV25-1|TRBJ2-3|-
TGTGCCAGCAGTGACCAGCGGAGCACAGATACGCAGTATTTT
CASSDQRSTDTQYF
>-|TRBV19|TRBJ1-4|-
TGTGCCAGTAGTATTCGAAATGAAAAACTGTTTTTT
CASSIRNEKLFF
>-|TRBV30|TRBJ2-5|few
TGTGCCTGGAGTGTACCCGGGACTCAAGAGACCCAGTACTTC
CAWSVPGTQETQYF
>TRBD1|TRBV2|TRBJ2-3|-
TGTGCCAGCAAAGGGCAGGGGGTGAGAGATACGCAGTATTTT
CASKGQGVRDTQYF
>-|TRBV2|TRBJ1-2|-
TGTGCCAGCTCAGGGTCCCACTATGGCTACACCTTC
CASSGSHYGYTF
>-|TRBV5-1|TRBJ2-3|-
TGCGCCAGCAGCTTGGAAGGTAGTAATACGCAGTATTTT
CASSLEGSNTQYF
>TRBD1|TRBV10-3|TRBJ2-2|many
TGTGCCATCAGGGGACAGGGAAAGGGCGGGGAGCTGTTTTTT
CAIRGQGKGGELFF
>TRBD2|TRBV11-2|TRBJ2-3|-
TGTGCCAGCACCCCCCCCGGACTAGCGGGCACAGATACGCAGTATTTT
CASTPPGLAGTDTQYF
>TRBD1|TRBV28|TRBJ2-3|-
TGTGCCAGCAGTTCTCCACAGGGGTTAACGCAGTATTTT
CASSSPQGLTQYF
>TRBD1|TRBV4-1|TRBJ2-1|-
TGCGCCAGCAGCCTTTTGGGACAGGGGGCGATTGAGCAGTTCTTC
CASSLLGQGAIEQFF
>TRBD2|TRBV13|TRBJ2-1|many
TGTGCCAGCAGCCAAATCACTCCGGGACTAGCGGGAGAAGCCTACAATGAGCAGTTCTTC
CASSQITPGLAGEAYNEQFF
>TRBD1|TRBV10-3|TRBJ1-6|few
TGTGCCATCACCACAGGGGGCGTGAATTCACCCCTCCACTTT
CAITTGGVNSPLHF
>-|TRBV4-1|TRBJ2-7|-
TGCGCCAGCAGCCAAGAGAATCGGTACAACGAGCAGTACTTC
CASSQENRYNEQYF
>-|TRBV7-9|TRBJ2-7|-
TGTGCCAGCAGCAAGTCCTCCTACGAGCAGTACTTC
CASSKSSYEQYF
>TRBD2|TRBV5-1|TRBJ2-1|-
TGCGCCAGCAGCCCAAGACTAGCGGGAGGGCCCCGTGAGCAGTTCTTC
CASSPRLAGGPREQFF
>-|TRBV6-1|TRBJ2-7|-
TGTGCCACCCAAACCGGGCTACTCTCCTACGAGCAGTACTTC
CATQTGLLSYEQYF
>TRBD2|TRBV6-6|TRBJ2-7|once
TGTGCCAGCAGTTACATCGGGGGGTGGGAGCAGTACTTC
CASSYIGGWEQYF
>-|TRBV28|TRBJ1-1|-
TGTGCCAGCAGTTTAGTAGGTGGGACTGAAGCTTTCTTT
CASSLVGGTEAFF
>-|TRBV5-5|TRBJ2-1|-
TGTGCCAGCAGCTTTGTGGGCAGCTCCTACAATGAGCAGTTCTTC
CASSFVGSSYNEQFF
>-|TRBV9|TRBJ1-1|-
TGTGCCAGCAGCGTAGCTGCGGGGCTGGGGACTGAAGCTTTCTTT
CASSVAAGLGTEAFF
>TRBD1|TRBV4-2|TRBJ1-3|-
TGTGCCAGCAGCCATCCCGGGACAGTCCCTGGAAACACCGTATATTTT
CASSHPGTVPGNTVYF
>TRBD1|TRBV19|TRBJ2-1|-
TGTGCCACCAACGGGGGACAGGGGATTTTTGAGCAGTTCTTC
CATNGGQGIFEQFF
>-|TRBV2|TRBJ1-3|-
TGTGCCACCACACCCGACTCTGGAAACACCATATATTTT
CATTPDSGNTIYF
>-|TRBV19|TRBJ2-3|few
TGTGCCAGTAGCCAGAAGAGGGGCTATACGCAGTATTTT
CASSQKRGYTQYF
>-|TRBV5-1|TRBJ2-7|-
TGCGCCAGCAGCTTGACAGGAGGGGTCTACGAGCAGTACTTC
CASSLTGGVYEQYF